This T cell receptor beta chain was captured by sequencing in a study of cytomegalovirus exposure and HLA in healthy donors. V was shortened by 4 bases and J by 6 bases, with 21 bases between the two germline ends. Germline CDR1 SGHRS, CDR2 YFSETQ. This CDR3 spans 16 amino acids. In the PCR, 60 Vbeta and 13 Jbeta primers were used. In the source study's methods: In a later analysis, of around 80 million unique beta chains, approximately 10 million appeared in at least two donors. This table comes from immunoSEQ multiplex PCR, and its TCRdb copy is limited to in-frame clones, with some not included. Clone size and V and J calls were adopted from that table, with D and trimming inferred from the DNA. The table records 35,000 to 45,000 clones, more than 85% of them present only once. While unrecorded immune exposures were likely, the donors were nominally healthy when sampled.

The V and J genes are TRBV5-1 and TRBJ2-3, with D possibly being TRBD2 (6 bases). The sequenced material came from PBMCs. The receptor was isolated from a young woman in good health and CMV-seronegative. The CDR3 bases are TGCGCCAGCAGCGAGTTTAGCGGACAAAGGTGGGATACGCAGTATTTT. Protein product: CASSEFSGQRWDTQYF.